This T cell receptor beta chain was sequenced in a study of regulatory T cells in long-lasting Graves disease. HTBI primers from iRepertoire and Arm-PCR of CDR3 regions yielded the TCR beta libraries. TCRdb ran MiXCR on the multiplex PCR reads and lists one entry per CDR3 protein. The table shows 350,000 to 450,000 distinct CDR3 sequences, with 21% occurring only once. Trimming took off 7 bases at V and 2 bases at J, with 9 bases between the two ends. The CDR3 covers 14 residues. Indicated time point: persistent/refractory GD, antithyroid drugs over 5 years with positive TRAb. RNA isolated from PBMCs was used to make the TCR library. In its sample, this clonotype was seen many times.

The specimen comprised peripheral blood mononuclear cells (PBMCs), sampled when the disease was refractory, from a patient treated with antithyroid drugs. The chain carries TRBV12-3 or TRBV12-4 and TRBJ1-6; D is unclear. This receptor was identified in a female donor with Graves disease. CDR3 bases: TGTGCCAGCACTGGACGCCCCTATAATTCACCCCTCCACTTT. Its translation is CASTGRPYNSPLHF.